This T cell receptor beta chain emerged from a study of blood T cells in healthy people across ages. Findings and limits, study-wide: PBMCs that were unsorted prevented a conclusive naive versus antigen-experienced comparison.

A second PCR, run for about 7 to 11 cycles, used a sample-barcoded 5' primer plus a J-beta primer mix. Each of the cDNA molecules was tagged by a template-switch adaptor with 12 random nucleotides. MiXCR, run by TCRdb on the 5' RACE reads, gives a single entry per CDR3 protein. The repertoire consists of about 560,000 distinct CDR3 sequences, with around 27% occurring once and the leading ten covering roughly 3.5%. This CDR3 has 13 amino acids. Trimming stripped 6 bases from V and 6 bases from J, with 14 bases between. This clonotype was detected only a few times. Its cognate antigen is unknown. The conserved closing phenylalanine or tryptophan is absent in this CDR3, likely reflecting a read error. This same sample was also part of a study on T cells of mothers and their children.

The TCR sequence derives from a boy aged 2 to 9 in good health. The chain employs TRBV12-3 or TRBV12-4 and TRBJ1-2; D possibly corresponds to TRBD1 (5 bases). The sequencing input was blood. DNA for the CDR3: TGTGCCAGCAGCAACGCAGGGCATAATGGCTACACCTTG. Its translation is CASSNAGHNGYTL.